This T cell receptor beta chain was recovered during a study of cytomegalovirus exposure and HLA in healthy donors. Study-level background: There were 90 million to 130 million unique TCR beta sequences, drawn from approximately 180 million T cells, in an earlier analysis.

As to this clone: Antigen: not known.

The study ran its PCR with 60 Vbeta and 13 Jbeta primers. Method: immunoSEQ multiplex PCR; TCRdb's copy keeps in-frame clones and lacks some. Found here are some 130,000 clones, 78% of them singletons; the top ten hold 1.5%. Findings and caveats of the study: Most TCR sequences were seen very rarely across donors, but some public TCRs occurred in many.

V lost 1 base and J lost 6, with 10 bases in between. The CDR3 loop spans 13 amino acids. The germline CDR1 and CDR2 sequences are SGHNT and YYREEE (reference sequence). This TCR derives from a female donor in good health and CMV-seronegative. The source material was PBMCs. V gene TRBV5-4 combines with J gene TRBJ1-2, with D maybe TRBD1 (5 bases). In DNA, the CDR3 is TGTGCCAGCAGCTTGTCAGGGTGGGATGGCTACACCTTC. It specifies CASSLSGWDGYTF.